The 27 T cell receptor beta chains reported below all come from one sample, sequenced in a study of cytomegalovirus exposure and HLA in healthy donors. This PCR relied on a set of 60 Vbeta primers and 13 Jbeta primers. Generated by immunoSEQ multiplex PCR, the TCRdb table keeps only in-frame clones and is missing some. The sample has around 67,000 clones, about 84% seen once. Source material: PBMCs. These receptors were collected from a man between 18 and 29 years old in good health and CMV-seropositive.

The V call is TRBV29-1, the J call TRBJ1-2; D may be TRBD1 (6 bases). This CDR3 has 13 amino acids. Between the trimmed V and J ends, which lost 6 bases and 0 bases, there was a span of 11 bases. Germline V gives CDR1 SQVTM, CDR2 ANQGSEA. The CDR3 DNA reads TGCAGCGTCACCTGGACAGCTAACTATGGCTACACCTTC. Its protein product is CSVTWTANYGYTF.

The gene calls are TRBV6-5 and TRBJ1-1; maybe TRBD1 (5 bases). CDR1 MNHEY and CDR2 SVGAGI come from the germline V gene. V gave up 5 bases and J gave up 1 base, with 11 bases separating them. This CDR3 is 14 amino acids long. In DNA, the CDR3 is TGTGCCAGCAGTGTAGACAGAAGGAACACTGAAGCTTTCTTT. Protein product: CASSVDRRNTEAFF.

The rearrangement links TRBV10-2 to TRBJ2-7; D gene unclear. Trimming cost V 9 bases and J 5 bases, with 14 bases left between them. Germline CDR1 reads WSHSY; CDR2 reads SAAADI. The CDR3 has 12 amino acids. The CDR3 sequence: CASQRVKDEQYF. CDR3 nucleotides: TGCGCCAGTCAGCGAGTGAAGGACGAGCAGTACTTC.

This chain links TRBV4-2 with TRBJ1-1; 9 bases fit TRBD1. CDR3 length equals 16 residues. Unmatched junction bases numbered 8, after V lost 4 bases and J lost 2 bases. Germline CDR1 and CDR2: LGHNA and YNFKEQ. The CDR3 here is CASSPQGQGHNTEAFF. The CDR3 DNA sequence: TGTGCCAGCAGCCCCCAGGGACAGGGCCATAACACTGAAGCTTTCTTT.

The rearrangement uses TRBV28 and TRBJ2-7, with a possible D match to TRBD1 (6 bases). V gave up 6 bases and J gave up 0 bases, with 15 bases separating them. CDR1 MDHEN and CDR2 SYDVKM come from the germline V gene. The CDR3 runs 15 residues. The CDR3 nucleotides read TGTGCCAGCAGAACGATCCAGGACAGCTCCTACGAGCAGTACTTC. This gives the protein CASRTIQDSSYEQYF.

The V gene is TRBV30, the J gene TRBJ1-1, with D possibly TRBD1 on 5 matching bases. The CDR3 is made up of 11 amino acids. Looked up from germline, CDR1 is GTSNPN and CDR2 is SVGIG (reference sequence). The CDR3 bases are TGTGCTTACGGGGGGAACACTGAAGCTTTCTTT. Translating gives CAYGGNTEAFF.

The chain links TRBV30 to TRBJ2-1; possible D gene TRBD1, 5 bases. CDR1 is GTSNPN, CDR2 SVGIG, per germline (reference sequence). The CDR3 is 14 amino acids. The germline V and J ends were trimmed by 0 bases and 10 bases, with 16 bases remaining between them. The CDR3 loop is CAWSVFGQGREQFF. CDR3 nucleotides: TGTGCCTGGAGTGTATTTGGGCAGGGCAGGGAGCAGTTCTTC.

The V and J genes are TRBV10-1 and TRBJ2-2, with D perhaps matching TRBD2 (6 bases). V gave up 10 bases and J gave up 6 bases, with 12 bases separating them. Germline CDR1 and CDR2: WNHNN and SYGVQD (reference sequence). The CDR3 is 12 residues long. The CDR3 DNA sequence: TGCGCCACGGGTCCGGGGGCCGGGGAGCTGTTTTTT. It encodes CATGPGAGELFF.

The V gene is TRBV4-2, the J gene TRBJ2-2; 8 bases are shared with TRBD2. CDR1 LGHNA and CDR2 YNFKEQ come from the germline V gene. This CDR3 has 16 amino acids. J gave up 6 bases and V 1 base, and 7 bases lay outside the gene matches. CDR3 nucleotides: TGTGCCAGCAGCCAAGTCCCGGCGGGGGGACCCGGGGAGCTGTTTTTT. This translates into CASSQVPAGGPGELFF.

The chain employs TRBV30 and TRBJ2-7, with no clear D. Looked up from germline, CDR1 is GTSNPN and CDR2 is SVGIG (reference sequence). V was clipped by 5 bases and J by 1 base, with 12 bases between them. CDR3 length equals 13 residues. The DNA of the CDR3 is TGTGCCTGGCGAGCCGCGCCTTCCTACGAGCAGTACTTC. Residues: CAWRAAPSYEQYF.

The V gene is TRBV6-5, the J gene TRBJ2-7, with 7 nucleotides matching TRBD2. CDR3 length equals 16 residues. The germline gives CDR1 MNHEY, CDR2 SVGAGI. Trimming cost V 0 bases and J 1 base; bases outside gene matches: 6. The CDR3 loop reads CASSYSTAGESYEQYF. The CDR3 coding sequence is TGTGCCAGCAGTTACTCGACGGCGGGAGAGTCCTACGAGCAGTACTTC.

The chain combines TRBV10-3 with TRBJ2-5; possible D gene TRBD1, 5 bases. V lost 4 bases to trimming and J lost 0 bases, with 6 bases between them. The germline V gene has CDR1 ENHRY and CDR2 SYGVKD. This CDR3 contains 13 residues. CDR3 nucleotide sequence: TGTGCCATCAGTGGCAGGGACCAAGAGACCCAGTACTTC. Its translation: CAISGRDQETQYF.

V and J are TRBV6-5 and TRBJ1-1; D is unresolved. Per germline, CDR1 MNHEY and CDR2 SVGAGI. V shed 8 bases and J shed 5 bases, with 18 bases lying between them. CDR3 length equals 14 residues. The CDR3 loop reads CASGTTAGWTEAFF. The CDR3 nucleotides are TGTGCCAGCGGCACGACCGCGGGGTGGACTGAAGCTTTCTTT.

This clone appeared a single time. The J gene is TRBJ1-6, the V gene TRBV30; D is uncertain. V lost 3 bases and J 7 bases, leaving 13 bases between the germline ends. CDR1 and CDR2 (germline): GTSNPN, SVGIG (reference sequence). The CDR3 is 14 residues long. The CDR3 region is CAWSTGVGNSPLHF. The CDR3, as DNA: TGTGCCTGGAGCACCGGAGTTGGGAATTCACCCCTCCACTTT.

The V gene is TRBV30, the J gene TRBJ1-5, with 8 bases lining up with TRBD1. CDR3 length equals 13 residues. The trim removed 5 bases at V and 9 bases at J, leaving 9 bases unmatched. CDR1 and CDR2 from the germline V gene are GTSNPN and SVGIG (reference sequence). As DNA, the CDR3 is TGTGCCTGGGACACCGCAGGGGGCGGGCCCCAGCATTTT. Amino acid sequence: CAWDTAGGGPQHF.

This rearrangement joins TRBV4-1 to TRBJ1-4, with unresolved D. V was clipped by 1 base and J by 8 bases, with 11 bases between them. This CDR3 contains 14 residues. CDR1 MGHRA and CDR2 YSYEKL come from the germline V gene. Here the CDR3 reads CASSQVPGPEKLFF. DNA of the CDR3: TGCGCCAGCAGCCAAGTTCCTGGCCCGGAAAAACTGTTTTTT.

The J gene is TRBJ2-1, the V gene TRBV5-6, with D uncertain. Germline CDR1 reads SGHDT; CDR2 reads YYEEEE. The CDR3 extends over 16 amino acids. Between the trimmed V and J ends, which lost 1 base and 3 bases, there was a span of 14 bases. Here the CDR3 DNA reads TGTGCCAGCAGCTTGTGGGCCCGTGAGAACTACAATGAGCAGTTCTTC. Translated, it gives CASSLWARENYNEQFF. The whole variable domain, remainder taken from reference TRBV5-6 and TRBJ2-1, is DAGVTQSPTHLIKTRGQQVTLRCSPKSGHDTVSWYQQALGQGPQFIFQYYEEEERQRGNFPDRFSGHQFPNYSSELNVNALLLGDSALYLCASSLWARENYNEQFFGPGTRLTVL.

In nucleotides, the CDR3 is TGTGCCATAACGAGACGCGTGGTCGGGGACGAGCAGTACTTC. Amino acid sequence: CAITRRVVGDEQYF. V and J are TRBV28 and TRBJ2-7; tentatively, D is TRBD2 (5 bases). Trimming shortened V by 10 bases and J by 5 bases, and 21 bases separated the two germline ends. CDR1 is MDHEN and CDR2 is SYDVKM in the germline V gene. This CDR3 region has 14 residues. The full variable domain, rest sourced from reference TRBV28 and TRBJ2-7, is DVKVTQSSRYLVKRTGEKVFLECVQDMDHENMFWYRQDPGLGLRLIYFSYDVKMKEKGDIPEGYSVSREKKERFSLILESASTNQTSMYLCAITRRVVGDEQYFGPGTRLTVT.

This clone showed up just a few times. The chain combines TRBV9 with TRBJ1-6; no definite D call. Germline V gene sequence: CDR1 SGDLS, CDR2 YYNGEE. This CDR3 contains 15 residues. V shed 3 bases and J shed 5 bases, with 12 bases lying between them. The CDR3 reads CASSEWTENNSPLHF. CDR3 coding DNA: TGTGCCAGCAGCGAGTGGACTGAGAATAATTCACCCCTCCACTTT.

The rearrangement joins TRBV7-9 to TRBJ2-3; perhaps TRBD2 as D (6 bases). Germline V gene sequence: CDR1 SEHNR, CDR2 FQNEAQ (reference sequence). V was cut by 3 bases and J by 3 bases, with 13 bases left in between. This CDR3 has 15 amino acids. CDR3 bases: TGTGCCAGCAGCTTTACGACGGGAGATACAGATACGCAGTATTTT. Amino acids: CASSFTTGDTDTQYF.

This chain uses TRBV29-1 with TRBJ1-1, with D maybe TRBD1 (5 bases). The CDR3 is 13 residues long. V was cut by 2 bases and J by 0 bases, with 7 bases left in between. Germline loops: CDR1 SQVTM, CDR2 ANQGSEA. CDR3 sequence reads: CSVEKGMNTEAFF. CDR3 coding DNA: TGCAGCGTTGAAAAGGGGATGAACACTGAAGCTTTCTTT.

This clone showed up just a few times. CDR3 DNA sequence: TGTGCCAGCAGCCCTCCTGGTCACGGTGGAGATACGCAGTATTTT. It encodes CASSPPGHGGDTQYF. The chain joins TRBV7-9 to TRBJ2-3, with D unresolved. The CDR3 contains 15 residues. V was shortened by 5 bases and J by 5 bases, with 17 bases between the two germline ends. CDR1 is SEHNR and CDR2 is FQNEAQ in the germline V gene (reference sequence). Combining the CDR3 with reference TRBV7-9 and TRBJ2-3 gives the whole variable domain DTGVSQNPRHKITKRGQNVTFRCDPISEHNRLYWYRQTLGQGPEFLTYFQNEAQLEKSRLLSDRFSAERPKGSFSTLEIQRTEQGDSAMYLCASSPPGHGGDTQYFGPGTRLTVL.

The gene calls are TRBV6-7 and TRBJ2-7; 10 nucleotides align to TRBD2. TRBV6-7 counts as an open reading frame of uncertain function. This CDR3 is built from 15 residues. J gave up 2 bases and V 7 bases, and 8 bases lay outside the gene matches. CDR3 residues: CASTSGLAVPYEQYF. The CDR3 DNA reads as TGTGCCAGCACTTCAGGACTAGCGGTACCCTACGAGCAGTACTTC.

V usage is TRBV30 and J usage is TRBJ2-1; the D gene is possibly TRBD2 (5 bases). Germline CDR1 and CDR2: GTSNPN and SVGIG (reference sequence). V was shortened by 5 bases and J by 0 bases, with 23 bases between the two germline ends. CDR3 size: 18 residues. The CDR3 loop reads CAWGGVGYQGSSYNEQFF. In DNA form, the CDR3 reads TGTGCCTGGGGTGGAGTGGGGTATCAAGGGAGCTCCTACAATGAGCAGTTCTTC.

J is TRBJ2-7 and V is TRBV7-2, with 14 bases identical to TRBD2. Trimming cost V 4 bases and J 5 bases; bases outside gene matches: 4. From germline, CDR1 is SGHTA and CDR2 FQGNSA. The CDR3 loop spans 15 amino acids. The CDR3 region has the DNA TGTGCCAGCAGCTCGACTAGCGGGAGGGCCCACGAGCAGTACTTC. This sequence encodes CASSSTSGRAHEQYF.

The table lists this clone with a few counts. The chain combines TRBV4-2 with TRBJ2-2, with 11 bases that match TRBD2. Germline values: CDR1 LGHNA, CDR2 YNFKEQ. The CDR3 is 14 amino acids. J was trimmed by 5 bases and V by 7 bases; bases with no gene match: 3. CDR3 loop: CASTGTSGTGELFF. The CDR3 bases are TGTGCCAGCACCGGGACTAGCGGTACCGGGGAGCTGTTTTTT.

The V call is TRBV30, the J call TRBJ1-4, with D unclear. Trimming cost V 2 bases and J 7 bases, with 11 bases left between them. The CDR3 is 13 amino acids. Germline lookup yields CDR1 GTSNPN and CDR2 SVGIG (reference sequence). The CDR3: CAWSRQAGEKLFF. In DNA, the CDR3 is TGTGCCTGGAGTCGCCAAGCAGGTGAAAAACTGTTTTTT.